The 17 T cell receptor beta chains below were found in one sample sequenced in a study of cytomegalovirus exposure and HLA in healthy donors. TCRdb's copy holds only in-frame clones and misses some; the assay was immunoSEQ multiplex PCR. The table has hundreds of thousands of clones, approximately 80% seen once. Sequencing was performed on PBMCs. The receptors originated from a woman in her twenties or thirties in good health and CMV-seropositive.

This clone was seen more than once but under ten times. The chain employs TRBV20-1 and TRBJ2-7; D unclear. This CDR3 has 11 amino acids. Germline values: CDR1 DFQATT, CDR2 SNEGSKA (reference sequence). CDR3 DNA: TGCATCCGTGAGAGTCCCTACGAGCAGTACTTC. This gives the protein CIRESPYEQYF.

V usage is TRBV15 and J usage is TRBJ2-1; 7 positions agree with TRBD2. The ends lost 4 bases at V and 0 bases at J; junction bases unmatched: 0. The CDR3 consists of 14 residues. Germline values: CDR1 LNHNV, CDR2 YYDKDF (reference sequence). The CDR3 protein is CATSTSGSYNEQFF. CDR3 in DNA: TGTGCCACCAGCACTAGCGGCTCCTACAATGAGCAGTTCTTC.

This clone appeared a single time. This chain uses TRBV15 with TRBJ2-7; D unclear. The CDR3 sequence is 14 residues long. The V end was cut by 0 bases, the J end by 2 bases, with 8 bases between. Germline-derived CDR1 and CDR2 are LNHNV and YYDKDF (reference sequence). The CDR3 coding sequence is TGTGCCACCAGCAGAGATGTTGGGGCCTACGAGCAGTACTTC. Translation gives CATSRDVGAYEQYF.

The gene calls are TRBV28 and TRBJ2-6; 8 bases map to TRBD2. Germline V CDR1 and CDR2: MDHEN, SYDVKM. The CDR3 consists of 16 residues. V lost 2 bases, J lost 4 bases, and 4 bases stayed unmatched. The CDR3 here is CASSLLAGGGANVLTF. The DNA of the CDR3 is TGTGCCAGCAGTTTACTAGCGGGCGGGGGGGCCAACGTCCTGACTTTC.

This clone was detected only a few times. This sequence joins TRBV7-6 and TRBJ2-3; a possible D gene is TRBD2 (5 bases). The CDR3 covers 16 residues. Trimming took off 5 bases at V and 0 bases at J, with 15 bases between the two ends. Germline CDR1 and CDR2: SGHVS and FNYEAQ. Here the CDR3 reads CASSPDGWRSTDTQYF. CDR3 DNA sequence: TGTGCCAGCAGCCCGGACGGGTGGAGGAGCACAGATACGCAGTATTTT.

This rearrangement joins TRBV5-4 to TRBJ2-6; D is ambiguous. Trimming pared 2 bases from V and 0 bases from J, leaving 9 bases between. Germline V lookup: CDR1 SGHNT, CDR2 YYREEE (reference sequence). The CDR3 spans 16 residues. The CDR3 region is CASSLGKSSGANVLTF. CDR3 bases: TGTGCCAGCAGCTTAGGAAAATCCTCTGGGGCCAACGTCCTGACTTTC.

The rearrangement links TRBV6-5 to TRBJ2-5; D possibly corresponds to TRBD1 (6 bases). The CDR3 has 15 residues. Germline V gives CDR1 MNHEY, CDR2 SVGAGI. Trimming removed 4 bases from V and 7 bases from J, with 19 bases in between. CDR3 coding DNA: TGTGCCAGCAGTTTTAACAGGGAGAGGGCGGCGACCCAGTACTTC. As protein: CASSFNRERAATQYF.

The chain recombines TRBV19 with TRBJ1-5, with TRBD1 identical over 12 bases. The CDR3 runs to 16 residues. Germline lookup yields CDR1 LNHDA and CDR2 SQIVND (reference sequence). The V and J ends lost 3 bases and 6 bases, in that order; junction bases with no gene match: 6. In nucleotides, the CDR3 is TGTGCCAGTAGTATGAGGGGGACAGGGGGCAGTCAGCCCCAGCATTTT. This translates into CASSMRGTGGSQPQHF.

The chain recombines TRBV4-1 with TRBJ1-4; D ambiguous. V was pared by 3 bases and J by 0 bases, with 11 bases between. The germline gives CDR1 MGHRA, CDR2 YSYEKL. The CDR3 covers 16 residues. The CDR3 bases are TGCGCCAGCAGCCACACAGACACTACAACTAATGAAAAACTGTTTTTT. Translated: CASSHTDTTTNEKLFF.

This rearrangement joins TRBV2 to TRBJ2-1; D call uncertain. This CDR3 has 10 amino acids. V was shortened by 7 bases and J by 8 bases, with 6 bases between the two germline ends. CDR1 is SNHLY, CDR2 FYNNEI, per germline. CDR3 coding DNA: TGTGCCAGCATCCGGGATGAGCAGTTCTTC. This gives the protein CASIRDEQFF.

This sequence joins TRBV5-4 and TRBJ1-2, with D perhaps TRBD1 (6 bases). Germline loops: CDR1 SGHNT, CDR2 YYREEE (reference sequence). The V gene lost 3 bases and the J gene lost 0 bases, with 12 bases spanning the gap. There are 15 residues in the CDR3. The CDR3 region is CASSSNREANYGYTF. The CDR3 nucleotides are TGTGCCAGCAGCTCTAACAGGGAGGCTAACTATGGCTACACCTTC.

V gene TRBV6-1 combines with J gene TRBJ1-1; 7 nucleotides agree with TRBD1. The germline CDR1 and CDR2 sequences are MNHNS and SASEGT. V lost 7 bases, J lost 1 base, and 9 bases stayed unmatched. This CDR3 has 15 amino acids. The CDR3 loop reads CASKISDRENTEAFF. The CDR3 region has the DNA TGTGCCAGCAAAATATCAGACAGGGAGAACACTGAAGCTTTCTTT.

The chain has TRBV9 and TRBJ2-1; TRBD2 matches 9 bases. With 3 bases clipped from V and 15 bases from J, the junction kept 10 bases outside the gene matches. The CDR3 consists of 13 residues. Germline lookup yields CDR1 SGDLS and CDR2 YYNGEE. In nucleotides, the CDR3 is TGTGCCAGCAGCGGAAATAGCGGGAGAAAGTTGTTCTTC. Its translation is CASSGNSGRKLFF.

This clone was picked up many times. CDR3 residues: CASSIEGVSYEQYF. The CDR3 DNA follows: TGTGCCAGTAGTATTGAGGGAGTCTCCTACGAGCAGTACTTC. The chain couples TRBV19 to TRBJ2-7; tentative D call: TRBD2 (5 bases). This CDR3 comprises 14 residues. The germline CDR1 and CDR2 sequences are LNHDA and SQIVND (reference sequence). The V and J ends lost 3 bases and 0 bases respectively, with 9 bases between them.

The rearrangement links TRBV2 to TRBJ1-1, with D unclear. The CDR3 runs 14 residues. Per germline, CDR1 SNHLY and CDR2 FYNNEI. The germline V and J ends were trimmed by 8 bases and 3 bases, with 16 bases remaining between them. The CDR3 spells CASPQLTVYTEAFF. Here the CDR3 DNA reads TGTGCCAGCCCCCAGTTGACGGTGTACACTGAAGCTTTCTTT.

This clone was detected only a few times. The chain links TRBV28 to TRBJ2-4, with D hard to call. Trimming cost V 3 bases and J 0 bases, with 9 bases left between them. This CDR3 has 15 amino acids. The germline V gene has CDR1 MDHEN and CDR2 SYDVKM. The CDR3 DNA follows: TGTGCCAGCAGTTTTGGCAGGAGAGCCAAAAACATTCAGTACTTC. Amino acids: CASSFGRRAKNIQYF.

The genes are TRBV6-1 and TRBJ2-7; TRBD1 might be the D (6 bases). The CDR3 spans 12 residues. Germline assignment: CDR1 MNHNS and CDR2 SASEGT. The V end was cut by 4 bases, the J end by 3 bases, with 7 bases between. CDR3 sequence (DNA): TGTGCCAGCAGTGGGACAGACTACGAGCAGTACTTC. Residues: CASSGTDYEQYF.